One sample yielded the 19 T cell receptor beta chains listed below, sequenced in a study of control samples from healthy donors and cancer patients. Clones were read by immunoSEQ multiplex PCR, and TCRdb kept only the in-frame ones, dropping some. Here the sample spans under 150,000 clones, 89% being singletons. The sequenced sample consisted of blood. Source of these receptors: a young man in good health.

The chain joins TRBV27 to TRBJ1-6; a possible D gene is TRBD1 (5 bases). Trimming left V 2 bases short and J 0 bases short, with 11 bases between. This CDR3 is built from 17 residues. Germline CDR1 MNHEY, CDR2 SMNVEV (reference sequence). DNA of the CDR3: TGTGCCAGCAGTTTAGTCGCCGGGACCTCCTATAATTCACCCCTCCACTTT. The encoded protein is CASSLVAGTSYNSPLHF.

The chain links TRBV3-1 (or the pseudogene TRBV3-2) to TRBJ2-5; 13 bases match TRBD2. The junction had 7 bases not matched to a gene; V was cut back by 4 bases and J by 5 bases. The germline V gene encodes CDR1 LGHDT and CDR2 YNNKEL (reference sequence). CDR3 length equals 16 residues. In DNA form, the CDR3 reads TGTGCCAGCAGCCCGGTGACTAGCGGGGGGACGGAGACCCAGTACTTC. Its translation: CASSPVTSGGTETQYF.

The chain couples TRBV5-4 to TRBJ1-2; D possibly corresponds to TRBD1 (5 bases). Germline V gene sequence: CDR1 SGHNT, CDR2 YYREEE (reference sequence). The CDR3 contains 14 residues. The V end was cut by 4 bases, the J end by 0 bases, with 10 bases between. CDR3 nucleotide sequence: TGTGCCAGCAGCCTCGCAGGGACTAACTATGGCTACACCTTC. Translating it yields CASSLAGTNYGYTF.

This rearrangement joins TRBV9 to TRBJ2-1, with 9 bases that match TRBD1. Per the germline V gene, CDR1 is SGDLS and CDR2 is YYNGEE. The length of the CDR3 is 15 residues. V trimming: 0 bases; J trimming: 8 bases; junction bases outside the gene matches: 6. The CDR3 bases are TGTGCCAGCAGCGTAGCACCACAGGGGGCTCATGAGCAGTTCTTC. This encodes CASSVAPQGAHEQFF. The variable domain in full, completed from reference TRBV9 and TRBJ2-1, reads DSGVTQTPKHLITATGQRVTLRCSPRSGDLSVYWYQQSLDQGLQFLIQYYNGEERAKGNILERFSAQQFPDLHSELNLSSLELGDSALYFCASSVAPQGAHEQFFGPGTRLTVL.

The chain combines TRBV5-5 with TRBJ2-7, with TRBD1 matching over 12 bases. CDR1 and CDR2 (germline): SGHKS, YYEKEE (reference sequence). V lost 4 bases and J lost 4; bases outside the gene matches: 12. The CDR3 is 17 amino acids. The CDR3 nucleotides read TGTGCCAGCAGCACGGGGGCGGGACAGGGGGCCTCGTACGAGCAGTACTTC. This gives the protein CASSTGAGQGASYEQYF.

This clone was seen more than once but under ten times. The rearrangement links TRBV7-8 to TRBJ1-5, with unresolved D. The CDR3 has 12 amino acids. Deletions cut 0 bases from V and 8 bases from J, with 5 bases between. CDR1 SGHVS and CDR2 FQNEAQ come from the germline V gene. CDR3 residues: CASSLAHEPQHF. For the CDR3, the DNA is TGTGCCAGCAGCTTAGCCCACGAGCCCCAGCATTTT. The entire variable domain, with the rest obtained from reference TRBV7-8 and TRBJ1-5, is as follows: GAGVSQSPRYKVAKRGQDVALRCDPISGHVSLFWYQQALGQGPEFLTYFQNEAQLDKSGLPSDRFFAERPEGSVSTLKIQRTQQEDSAVYLCASSLAHEPQHFGDGTRLSIL.

The CDR3 here is CASSPDGTYEQYF. In DNA form, the CDR3 reads TGTGCCAGCTCCCCGGACGGGACCTACGAGCAGTACTTC. The chain has TRBV6-5 and TRBJ2-7, with D maybe TRBD2 (5 bases). The length of the CDR3 is 13 residues. Looked up from germline, CDR1 is MNHEY and CDR2 is SVGAGI. The ends were cut back, 8 bases at V and 2 bases at J, with 13 bases in the middle.

V gene TRBV6-5 combines with J gene TRBJ1-3; D is unclear. V was trimmed by 7 bases and J by 0 bases, leaving 13 bases between them. The CDR3 has 15 amino acids. The germline V gene has CDR1 MNHEY and CDR2 SVGAGI. Written as DNA, the CDR3 is TGTGCCAGCAACCCCCTGGGAGGCTCTGGAAACACCATATATTTT. As protein: CASNPLGGSGNTIYF.

This clone was counted a single time. V and J are TRBV6-2 or TRBV6-3 and TRBJ2-3; a possible D gene is TRBD2 (5 bases). The V gene lost 6 bases and the J gene lost 5 bases, with 12 bases spanning the gap. The CDR3 is 13 residues long. Germline V gene lookup returns CDR1 MNHEY and CDR2 SVGEGT. The CDR3 DNA reads as TGTGCCAGCAGCCCTTCGGGGATAGATACGCAGTATTTT. As protein: CASSPSGIDTQYF.

The V call is TRBV5-4, the J call TRBJ2-1, with TRBD2 as a possible D gene (7 bases). Trimming stripped 0 bases from V and 10 bases from J, with 14 bases between. From germline, CDR1 is SGHNT and CDR2 YYREEE (reference sequence). This CDR3 is 14 amino acids long. CDR3 bases: TGTGCCAGCAGCTTGGCCCGGGGGGCGGGAGAGCAGTTCTTC. Its protein product is CASSLARGAGEQFF. Drawing the rest from reference TRBV5-4 and TRBJ2-1, the complete variable domain is ETGVTQSPTHLIKTRGQQVTLRCSSQSGHNTVSWYQQALGQGPQFIFQYYREEENGRGNFPPRFSGLQFPNYSSELNVNALELDDSALYLCASSLARGAGEQFFGPGTRLTVL.

CDR3 region: CASSTRLGGTDTQYF. The CDR3 bases are TGTGCCAGTAGTACCCGACTAGGGGGCACAGATACGCAGTATTTT. This chain uses TRBV19 with TRBJ2-3, with D possibly TRBD2 on 6 matching bases. The CDR3 sequence is 15 residues long. V lost 4 bases and J lost 1, with 12 bases in between. CDR1 is LNHDA, CDR2 SQIVND, per germline (reference sequence).

J is TRBJ2-1 and V is TRBV3-1 (or the pseudogene TRBV3-2); D remains unclear. The CDR3 extends over 15 amino acids. V was trimmed by 0 bases and J by 5 bases, leaving 11 bases between them. Germline loops: CDR1 LGHDT, CDR2 YNNKEL (reference sequence). CDR3 residues: CASSQEKLQNNEQFF. CDR3 coding DNA: TGTGCCAGCAGCCAAGAAAAACTTCAGAACAATGAGCAGTTCTTC.

The chain joins TRBV11-3 to TRBJ1-2, with 9 positions matching TRBD1. CDR1 and CDR2 (germline): SGHNT, YENEEA. V lost 5 bases to trimming and J lost 8 bases; unmatched junction nucleotides: 9. The CDR3 loop spans 14 amino acids. The CDR3 sequence is CASSLSGQGGGYTF. In DNA, the CDR3 is TGTGCCAGCAGCCTCTCGGGACAGGGCGGAGGCTACACCTTC.

This clone was seen once. This chain connects TRBV5-5 to TRBJ1-4, with 12 bases that match TRBD1. Germline loops: CDR1 SGHKS, CDR2 YYEKEE (reference sequence). The CDR3 is made up of 19 amino acids. The ends lost 3 bases at V and 3 bases at J; junction bases unmatched: 12. CDR3 sequence: CASSSSPGTGGWSNEKLFF. The CDR3 DNA reads as TGTGCCAGCAGCTCGTCTCCCGGGACAGGGGGCTGGTCTAATGAAAAACTGTTTTTT.

The chain links TRBV6-2 or TRBV6-3 to TRBJ2-7; possibly TRBD1 for D (5 bases). The CDR3 length is 14 residues. V lost 4 bases and J lost 2, with 12 bases in between. The germline V gene has CDR1 MNHEY and CDR2 SVGEGT. The CDR3, as DNA: TGTGCCAGCAGTTCACGAGACAGTACCTACGAGCAGTACTTC. Its translation is CASSSRDSTYEQYF.

This chain uses TRBV12-3 or TRBV12-4 with TRBJ1-6; the D is unclear. This CDR3 contains 12 residues. The V end lost 5 bases, the J end lost 10 bases, and 9 bases lay between the germline ends. The CDR3, as DNA: TGTGCCAGCAGTCTCTTCTTGTCACCCCTCCACTTT. It encodes CASSLFLSPLHF.

The chain couples TRBV28 to TRBJ1-5, with TRBD1 as a possible D gene (6 bases). Germline CDR1 and CDR2: MDHEN and SYDVKM. The CDR3 contains 15 residues. Deletions cut 6 bases from V and 4 bases from J, with 16 bases between. CDR3 in DNA: TGTGCCAGCAGGGGAGGGGGGGCTGGTAATCAGCCCCAGCATTTT. Its protein is CASRGGGAGNQPQHF.

This sequence joins TRBV30 and TRBJ2-7; weak D call: TRBD2 (7 bases). Trimming left V 4 bases short and J 5 bases short, with 18 bases between. The germline CDR1 and CDR2 sequences are GTSNPN and SVGIG (reference sequence). CDR3 length equals 14 residues. In DNA form, the CDR3 reads TGTGCCTGGACCCCACGGGGGGCTGTAGACGAGCAGTACTTC. This gives the protein CAWTPRGAVDEQYF.

V gene TRBV27 combines with J gene TRBJ1-6, with 9 bases identical to TRBD1. This CDR3 has 16 amino acids. The germline V gene encodes CDR1 MNHEY and CDR2 SMNVEV (reference sequence). V was pared by 7 bases and J by 2 bases, with 6 bases of the junction left unmatched. CDR3 sequence: CASTKQGAAYNSPLHF. DNA for the CDR3: TGTGCCAGCACTAAACAGGGGGCGGCCTATAATTCACCCCTCCACTTT.